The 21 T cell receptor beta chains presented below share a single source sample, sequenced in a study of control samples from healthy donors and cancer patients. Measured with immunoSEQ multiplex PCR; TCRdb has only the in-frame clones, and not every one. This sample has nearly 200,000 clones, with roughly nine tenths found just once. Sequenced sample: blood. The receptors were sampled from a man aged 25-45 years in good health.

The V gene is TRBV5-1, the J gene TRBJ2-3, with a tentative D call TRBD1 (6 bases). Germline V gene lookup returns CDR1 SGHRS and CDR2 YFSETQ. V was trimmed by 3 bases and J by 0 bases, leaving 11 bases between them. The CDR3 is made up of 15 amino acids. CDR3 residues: CASSWGQGSTDTQYF. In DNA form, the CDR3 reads TGCGCCAGCAGCTGGGGGCAGGGTAGCACAGATACGCAGTATTTT.

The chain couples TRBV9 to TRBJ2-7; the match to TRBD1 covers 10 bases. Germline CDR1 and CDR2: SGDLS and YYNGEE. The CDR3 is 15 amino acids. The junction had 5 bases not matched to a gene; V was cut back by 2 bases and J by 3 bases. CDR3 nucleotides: TGTGCCAGCAGCGTGGCCGGGACAGGGGTCTACGAGCAGTACTTC. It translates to CASSVAGTGVYEQYF.

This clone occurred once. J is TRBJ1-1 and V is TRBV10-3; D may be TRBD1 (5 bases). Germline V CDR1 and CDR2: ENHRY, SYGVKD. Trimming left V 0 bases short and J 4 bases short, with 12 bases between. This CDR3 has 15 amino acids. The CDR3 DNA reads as TGTGCCATCAGTGAGTCCGGGGGGGTAGGCACTGAAGCTTTCTTT. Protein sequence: CAISESGGVGTEAFF.

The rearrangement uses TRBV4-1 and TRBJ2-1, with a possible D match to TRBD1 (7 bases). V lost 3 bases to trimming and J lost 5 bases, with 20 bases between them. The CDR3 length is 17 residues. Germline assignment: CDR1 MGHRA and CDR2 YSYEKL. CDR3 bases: TGCGCCAGCAGCCAGGGGGGACAGACACAAATCAACAATGAGCAGTTCTTC. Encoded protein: CASSQGGQTQINNEQFF.

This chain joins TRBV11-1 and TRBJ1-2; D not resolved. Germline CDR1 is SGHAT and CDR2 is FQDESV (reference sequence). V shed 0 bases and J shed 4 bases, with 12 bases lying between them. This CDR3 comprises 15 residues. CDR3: CASSLAYRAPYGYTF. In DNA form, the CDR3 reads TGTGCCAGCAGCTTAGCCTACAGAGCACCCTATGGCTACACCTTC.

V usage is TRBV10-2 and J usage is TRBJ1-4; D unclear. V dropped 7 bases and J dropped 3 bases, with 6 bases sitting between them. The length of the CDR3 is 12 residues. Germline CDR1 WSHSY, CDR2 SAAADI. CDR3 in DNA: TGCGCCAGCACCCCTTCTAATGAAAAACTGTTTTTT. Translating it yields CASTPSNEKLFF.

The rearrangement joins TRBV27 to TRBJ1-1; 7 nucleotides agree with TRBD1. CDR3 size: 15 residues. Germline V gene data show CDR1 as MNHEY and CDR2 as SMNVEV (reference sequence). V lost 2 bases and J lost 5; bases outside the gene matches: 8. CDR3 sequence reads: CASSLVLGGGTEAFF. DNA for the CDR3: TGTGCCAGCAGTTTAGTCCTAGGGGGCGGTACTGAAGCTTTCTTT.

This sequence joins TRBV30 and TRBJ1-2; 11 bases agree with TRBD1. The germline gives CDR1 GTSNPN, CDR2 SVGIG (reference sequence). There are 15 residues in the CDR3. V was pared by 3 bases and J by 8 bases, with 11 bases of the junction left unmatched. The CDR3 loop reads CAWRETGTGGAGYTF. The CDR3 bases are TGTGCCTGGAGAGAAACCGGGACAGGGGGAGCGGGCTACACCTTC.

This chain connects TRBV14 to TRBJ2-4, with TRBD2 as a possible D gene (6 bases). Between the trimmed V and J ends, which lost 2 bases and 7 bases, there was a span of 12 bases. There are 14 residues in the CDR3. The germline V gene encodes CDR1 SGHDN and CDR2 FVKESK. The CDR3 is CASSQPGGRNIQYF. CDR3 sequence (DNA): TGTGCCAGCAGCCAACCAGGAGGGAGGAACATTCAGTACTTC.

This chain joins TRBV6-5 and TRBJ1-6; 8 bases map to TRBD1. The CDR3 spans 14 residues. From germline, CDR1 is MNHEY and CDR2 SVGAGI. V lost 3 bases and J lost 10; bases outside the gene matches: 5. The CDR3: CASSYSTGESPLHF. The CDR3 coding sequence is TGTGCCAGCAGTTATTCGACAGGGGAATCACCCCTCCACTTT.

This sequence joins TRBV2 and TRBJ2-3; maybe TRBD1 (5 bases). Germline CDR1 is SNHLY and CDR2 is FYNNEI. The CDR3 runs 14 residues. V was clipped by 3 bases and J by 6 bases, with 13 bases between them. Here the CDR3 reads CASSDGPSGDTQYF. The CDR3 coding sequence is TGTGCCAGCAGTGATGGTCCTTCAGGGGATACGCAGTATTTT. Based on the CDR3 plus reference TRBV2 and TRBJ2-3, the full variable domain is EPEVTQTPSHQVTQMGQEVILRCVPISNHLYFYWYRQILGQKVEFLVSFYNNEISEKSEIFDDQFSVERPDGSNFTLKIRSTKLEDSAMYFCASSDGPSGDTQYFGPGTRLTVL.

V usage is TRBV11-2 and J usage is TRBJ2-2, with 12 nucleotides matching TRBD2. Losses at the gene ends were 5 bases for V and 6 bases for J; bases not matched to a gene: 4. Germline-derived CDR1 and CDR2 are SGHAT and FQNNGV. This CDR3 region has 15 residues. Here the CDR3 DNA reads TGTGCCAGCAGCCCGGGACTAGCGGGTTCCGGGGAGCTGTTTTTT. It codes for CASSPGLAGSGELFF.

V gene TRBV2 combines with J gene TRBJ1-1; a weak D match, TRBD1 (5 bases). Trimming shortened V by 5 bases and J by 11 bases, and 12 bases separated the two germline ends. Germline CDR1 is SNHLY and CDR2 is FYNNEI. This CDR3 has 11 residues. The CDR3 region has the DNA TGTGCCAGCAGTTGGGGCCGAGGGGCTTTCTTT. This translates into CASSWGRGAFF.

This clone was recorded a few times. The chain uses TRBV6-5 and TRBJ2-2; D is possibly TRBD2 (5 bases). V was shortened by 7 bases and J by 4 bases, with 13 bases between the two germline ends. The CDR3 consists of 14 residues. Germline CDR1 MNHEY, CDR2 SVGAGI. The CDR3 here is CASKGELVTGELFF. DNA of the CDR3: TGTGCCAGCAAGGGAGAACTTGTCACCGGGGAGCTGTTTTTT.

The CDR3 loop is CASSPFPGPGSGNTIYF. CDR3 DNA sequence: TGTGCCAGCTCACCCTTTCCGGGACCGGGATCTGGAAACACCATATATTTT. The V and J genes are TRBV18 and TRBJ1-3; TRBD1 is a possible D gene (5 bases). The CDR3 sequence is 17 residues long. Germline V lookup: CDR1 KGHSH, CDR2 LQKENI. V lost 3 bases, J lost 1 base, and 16 bases lay in between. The whole variable domain, remainder taken from reference TRBV18 and TRBJ1-3, is NAGVMQNPRHLVRRRGQEARLRCSPMKGHSHVYWYRQLPEEGLKFMVYLQKENIIDESGMPKERFSAEFPKEGPSILRIQQVVRGDSAAYFCASSPFPGPGSGNTIYFGEGSWLTVV.

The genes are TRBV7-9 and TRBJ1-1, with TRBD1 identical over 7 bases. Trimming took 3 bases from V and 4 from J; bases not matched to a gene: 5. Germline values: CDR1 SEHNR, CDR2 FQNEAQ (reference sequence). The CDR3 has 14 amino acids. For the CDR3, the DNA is TGTGCCAGCAGCTTTACGAGACAGGGCACTGAAGCTTTCTTT. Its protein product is CASSFTRQGTEAFF.

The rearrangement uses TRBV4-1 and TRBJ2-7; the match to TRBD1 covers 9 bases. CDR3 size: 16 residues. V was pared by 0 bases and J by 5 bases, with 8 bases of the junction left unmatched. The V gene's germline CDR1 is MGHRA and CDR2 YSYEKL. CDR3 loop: CASSQEQDRGRNEQYF. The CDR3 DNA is TGCGCCAGCAGCCAAGAGCAGGACAGGGGTCGGAACGAGCAGTACTTC.

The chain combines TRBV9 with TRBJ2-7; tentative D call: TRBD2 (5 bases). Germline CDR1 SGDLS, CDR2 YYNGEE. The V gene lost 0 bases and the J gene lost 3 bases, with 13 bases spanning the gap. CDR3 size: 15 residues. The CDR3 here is CASSVATGIDYEQYF. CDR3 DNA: TGTGCCAGCAGCGTAGCTACGGGGATAGACTACGAGCAGTACTTC.

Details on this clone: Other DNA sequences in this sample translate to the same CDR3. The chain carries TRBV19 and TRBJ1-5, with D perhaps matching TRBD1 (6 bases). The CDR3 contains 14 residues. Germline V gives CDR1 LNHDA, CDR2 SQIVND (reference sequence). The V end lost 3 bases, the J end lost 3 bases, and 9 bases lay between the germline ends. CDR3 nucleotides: TGTGCCAGTAGTATTCGGGACACCAATCAGCCCCAGCATTTT. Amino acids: CASSIRDTNQPQHF. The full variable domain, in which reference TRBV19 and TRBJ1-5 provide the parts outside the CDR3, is DGGITQSPKYLFRKEGQNVTLSCEQNLNHDAMYWYRQDPGQGLRLIYYSQIVNDFQKGDIAEGYSVSREKKESFPLTVTSAQKNPTAFYLCASSIRDTNQPQHFGDGTRLSIL.

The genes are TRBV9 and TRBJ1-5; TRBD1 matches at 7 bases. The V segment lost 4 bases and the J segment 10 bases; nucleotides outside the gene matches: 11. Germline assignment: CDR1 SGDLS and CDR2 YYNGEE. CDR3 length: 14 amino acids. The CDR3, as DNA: TGTGCCAGCAGCTCGGGACAGCCTGTGGATCCCCAGCATTTT. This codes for CASSSGQPVDPQHF.

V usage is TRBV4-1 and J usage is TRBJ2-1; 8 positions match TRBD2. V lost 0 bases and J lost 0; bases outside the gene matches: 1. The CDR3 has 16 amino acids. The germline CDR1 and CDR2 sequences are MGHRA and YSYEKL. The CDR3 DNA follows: TGCGCCAGCAGCCAAGACGGGACTAGCTCCTACAATGAGCAGTTCTTC. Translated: CASSQDGTSSYNEQFF.